The source of this T cell receptor (beta chain) is a study of blood T cells in healthy people across ages. Study-wide context: About one barcoded beta molecule per two T cells came from capture by template switching.

Germline V gene lookup returns CDR1 LGHNA and CDR2 YSLEER. Trimming at V came to 0 bases and at J to 8 bases, leaving 13 bases not matched to a gene. This CDR3 is 17 amino acids long. A sample-barcoded 5' primer and a J-beta primer mix were used in a second PCR of about 7 to 12 cycles. TCRdb called the 5' RACE reads again in MiXCR, with one record for every CDR3 protein. This repertoire shows about 760,000 distinct CDR3 sequences, 25% found once; its top ten account for more than 8.5%. The same sample was also studied in work on T cells of mothers and their children. As reported in that work: Each mother yielded more than 8.5 million TCR beta CDR3 reads. Each child yielded a few million reads.

The TCR was taken from a boy between 10 and 17 years old in good health. The V and J genes are TRBV4-3 and TRBJ2-1; 7 nucleotides agree with TRBD2. Sequencing was done on a sample of blood. CDR3 DNA: TGCGCCAGCAGCCAAGATCATGGGGGGGGGTCTTACGATGAGCAGTTCTTC. Protein: CASSQDHGGGSYDEQFF.